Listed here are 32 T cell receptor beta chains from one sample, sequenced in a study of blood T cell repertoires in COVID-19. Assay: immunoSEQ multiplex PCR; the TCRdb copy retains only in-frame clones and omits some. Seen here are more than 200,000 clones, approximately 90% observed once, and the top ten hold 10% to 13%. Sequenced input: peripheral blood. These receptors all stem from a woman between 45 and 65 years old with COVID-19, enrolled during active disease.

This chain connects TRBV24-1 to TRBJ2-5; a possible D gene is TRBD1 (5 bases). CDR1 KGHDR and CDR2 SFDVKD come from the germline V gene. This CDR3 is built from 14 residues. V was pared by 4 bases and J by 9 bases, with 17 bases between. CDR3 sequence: CATSEGRALSAQYF. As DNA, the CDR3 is TGTGCCACCAGTGAAGGCAGGGCCCTCTCGGCCCAGTACTTC.

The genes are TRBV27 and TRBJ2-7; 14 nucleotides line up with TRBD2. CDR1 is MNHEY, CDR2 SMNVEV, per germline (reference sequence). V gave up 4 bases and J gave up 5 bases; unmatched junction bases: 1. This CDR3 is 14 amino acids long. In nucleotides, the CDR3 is TGTGCCAGCAGTTCGGGACTAGCGGGGGACGAGCAGTACGTC. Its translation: CASSSGLAGDEQYV.

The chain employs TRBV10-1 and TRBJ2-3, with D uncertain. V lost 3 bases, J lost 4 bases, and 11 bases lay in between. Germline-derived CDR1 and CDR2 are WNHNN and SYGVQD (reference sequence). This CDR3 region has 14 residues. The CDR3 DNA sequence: TGCGCCAGCAGTGACCCAACAGTGGCAGATACGCAGTATTTT. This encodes CASSDPTVADTQYF.

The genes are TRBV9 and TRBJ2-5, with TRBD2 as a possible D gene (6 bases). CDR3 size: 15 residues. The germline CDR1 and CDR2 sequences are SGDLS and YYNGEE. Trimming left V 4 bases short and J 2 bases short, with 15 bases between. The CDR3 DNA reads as TGTGCCAGCAGCCTCTTAGGAGGGCGACAAGAGACCCAGTACTTC. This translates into CASSLLGGRQETQYF.

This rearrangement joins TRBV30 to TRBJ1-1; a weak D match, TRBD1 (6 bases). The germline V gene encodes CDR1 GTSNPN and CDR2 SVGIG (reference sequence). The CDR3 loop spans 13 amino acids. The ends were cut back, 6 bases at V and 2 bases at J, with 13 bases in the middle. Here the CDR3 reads CACLSGGNTEAFF. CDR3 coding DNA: TGTGCCTGCCTTTCGGGGGGCAACACTGAAGCTTTCTTT. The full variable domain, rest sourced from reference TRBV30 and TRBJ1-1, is SQTIHQWPATLVQPVGSPLSLECTVEGTSNPNLYWYRQAAGRGLQLLFYSVGIGQISSEVPQNLSASRPQDRQFILSSKKLLLSDSGFYLCACLSGGNTEAFFGQGTRLTVV.

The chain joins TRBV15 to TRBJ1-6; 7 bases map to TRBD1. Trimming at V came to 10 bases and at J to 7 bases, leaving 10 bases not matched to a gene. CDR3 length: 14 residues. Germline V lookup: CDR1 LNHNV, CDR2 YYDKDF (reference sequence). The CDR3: CASSDREENSPLHF. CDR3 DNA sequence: TGTGCCAGCAGTGACAGGGAAGAGAATTCACCCCTCCACTTT.

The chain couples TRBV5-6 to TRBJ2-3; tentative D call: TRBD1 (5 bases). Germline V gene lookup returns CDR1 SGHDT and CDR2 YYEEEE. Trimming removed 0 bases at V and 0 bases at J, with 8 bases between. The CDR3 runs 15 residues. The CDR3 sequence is CASSLEGASTDTQYF. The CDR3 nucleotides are TGTGCCAGCAGCTTGGAAGGGGCCAGCACAGATACGCAGTATTTT.

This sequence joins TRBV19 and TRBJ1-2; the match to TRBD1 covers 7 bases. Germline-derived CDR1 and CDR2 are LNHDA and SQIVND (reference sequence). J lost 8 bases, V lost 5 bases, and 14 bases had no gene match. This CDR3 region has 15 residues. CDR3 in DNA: TGTGCCAGTAGTTTCCTCAAGACAGGGACGTTCGGCTACACCTTC. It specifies CASSFLKTGTFGYTF.

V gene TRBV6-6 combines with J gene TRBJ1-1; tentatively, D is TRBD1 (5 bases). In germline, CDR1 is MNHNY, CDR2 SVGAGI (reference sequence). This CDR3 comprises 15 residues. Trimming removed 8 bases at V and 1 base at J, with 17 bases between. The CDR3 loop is CASGEGPSGNTEAFF. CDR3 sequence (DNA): TGTGCCAGCGGGGAGGGGCCTTCAGGGAACACTGAAGCTTTCTTT.

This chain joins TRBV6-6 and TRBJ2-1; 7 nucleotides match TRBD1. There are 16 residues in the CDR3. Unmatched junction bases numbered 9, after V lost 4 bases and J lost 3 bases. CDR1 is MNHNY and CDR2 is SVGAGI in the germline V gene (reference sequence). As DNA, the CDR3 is TGTGCCAGCAGTTTTACCGGGACAGCGTACTACAATGAGCAGTTCTTC. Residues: CASSFTGTAYYNEQFF.

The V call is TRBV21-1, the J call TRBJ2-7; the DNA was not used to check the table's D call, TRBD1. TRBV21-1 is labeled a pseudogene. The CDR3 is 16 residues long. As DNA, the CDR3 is TGTGCCAGCAGCAAAGGAGACCCGACAGGATGGTACGAGCAGTACGTC. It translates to CASSKGDPTGWYEQYV.

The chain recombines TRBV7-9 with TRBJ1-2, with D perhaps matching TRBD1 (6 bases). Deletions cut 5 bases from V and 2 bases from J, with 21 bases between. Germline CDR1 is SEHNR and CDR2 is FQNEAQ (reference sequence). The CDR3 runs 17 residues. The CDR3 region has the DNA TGTGCCAGCAGCCCGGGGGCGGGAGGTTTCGAGAACTATGGCTACACCTTC. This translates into CASSPGAGGFENYGYTF. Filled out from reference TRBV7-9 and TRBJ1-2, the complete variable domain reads DTGVSQNPRHKITKRGQNVTFRCDPISEHNRLYWYRQTLGQGPEFLTYFQNEAQLEKSRLLSDRFSAERPKGSFSTLEIQRTEQGDSAMYLCASSPGAGGFENYGYTFGSGTRLTVV.

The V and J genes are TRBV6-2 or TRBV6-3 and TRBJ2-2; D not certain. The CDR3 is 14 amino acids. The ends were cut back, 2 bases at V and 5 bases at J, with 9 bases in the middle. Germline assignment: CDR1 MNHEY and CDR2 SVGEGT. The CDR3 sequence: CASSYSSFTGELFF. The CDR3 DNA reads TGTGCCAGCAGTTACAGCTCGTTTACCGGGGAGCTGTTTTTT.

The CDR3 loop reads CASSNGVTGELFF. Here the CDR3 DNA reads TGTGCCAGCAGCAACGGGGTGACCGGGGAGCTGTTTTTT. V gene TRBV9 combines with J gene TRBJ2-2; D perhaps matches TRBD2 (5 bases). The CDR3 extends over 13 amino acids. V lost 4 bases and J lost 5, with 9 bases in between. The germline gives CDR1 SGDLS, CDR2 YYNGEE.

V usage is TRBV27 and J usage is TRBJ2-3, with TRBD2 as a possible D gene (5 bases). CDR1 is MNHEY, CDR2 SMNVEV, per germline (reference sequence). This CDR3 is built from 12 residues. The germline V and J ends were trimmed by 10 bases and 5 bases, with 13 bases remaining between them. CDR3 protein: CANPPGIDTQYF. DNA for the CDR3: TGTGCCAACCCCCCGGGGATAGATACGCAGTATTTT.

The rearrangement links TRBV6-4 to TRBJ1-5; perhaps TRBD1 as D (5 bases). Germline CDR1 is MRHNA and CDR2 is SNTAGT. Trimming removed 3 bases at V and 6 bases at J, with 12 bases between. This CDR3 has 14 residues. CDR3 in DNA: TGTGCCAGCAGTGAAGCTGGGGGGATTCAGCCCCAGCATTTT. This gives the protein CASSEAGGIQPQHF.

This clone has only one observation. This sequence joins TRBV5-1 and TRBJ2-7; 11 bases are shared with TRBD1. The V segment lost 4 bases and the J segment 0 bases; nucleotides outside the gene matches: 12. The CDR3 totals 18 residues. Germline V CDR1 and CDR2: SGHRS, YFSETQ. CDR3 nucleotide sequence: TGCGCCAGCAGCCCGGACAGGGGGCCCCTTCTGAGCTCCTACGAGCAGTACGTC. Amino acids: CASSPDRGPLLSSYEQYV.

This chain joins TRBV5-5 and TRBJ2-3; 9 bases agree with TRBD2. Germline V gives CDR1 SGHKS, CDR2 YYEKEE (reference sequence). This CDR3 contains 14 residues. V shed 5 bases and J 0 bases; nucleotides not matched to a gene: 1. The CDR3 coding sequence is TGTGCCAGCAGGACTAGCGGTAGCACAGATACGCAGTATTTT. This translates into CASRTSGSTDTQYF.

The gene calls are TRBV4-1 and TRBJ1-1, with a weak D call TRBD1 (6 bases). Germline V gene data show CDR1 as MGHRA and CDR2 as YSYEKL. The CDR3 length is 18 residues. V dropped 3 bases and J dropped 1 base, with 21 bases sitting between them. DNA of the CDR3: TGCGCCAGCAGCCAGCCCTCGGGGAACCAGGGGACGAACACTGAAGCTTTCTTT. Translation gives CASSQPSGNQGTNTEAFF.

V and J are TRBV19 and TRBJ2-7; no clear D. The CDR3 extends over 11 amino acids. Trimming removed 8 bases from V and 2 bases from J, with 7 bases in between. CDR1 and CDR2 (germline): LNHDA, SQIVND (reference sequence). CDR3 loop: CASQGAYEQYF. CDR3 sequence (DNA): TGTGCCAGTCAAGGAGCCTACGAGCAGTACTTC.

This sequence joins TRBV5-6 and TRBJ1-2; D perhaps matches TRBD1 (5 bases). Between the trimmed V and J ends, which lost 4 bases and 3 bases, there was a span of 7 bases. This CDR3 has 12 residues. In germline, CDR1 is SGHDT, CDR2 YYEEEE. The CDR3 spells CASSRQYYGYTF. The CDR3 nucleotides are TGTGCCAGCAGCCGACAGTACTATGGCTACACCTTC.

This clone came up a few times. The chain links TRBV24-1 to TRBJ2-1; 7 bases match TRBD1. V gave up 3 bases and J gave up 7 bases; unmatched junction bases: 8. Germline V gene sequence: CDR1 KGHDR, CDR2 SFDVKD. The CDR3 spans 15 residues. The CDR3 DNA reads TGTGCCACCAGTGATACGACAGGGCACAGTAATGAGCAGTTCTTC. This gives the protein CATSDTTGHSNEQFF.

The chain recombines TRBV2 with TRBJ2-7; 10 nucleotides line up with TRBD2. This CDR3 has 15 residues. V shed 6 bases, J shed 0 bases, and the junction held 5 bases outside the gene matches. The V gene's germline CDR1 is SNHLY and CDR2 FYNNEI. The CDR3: CASRSLAGDSYEQYF. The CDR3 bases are TGTGCCAGCAGATCTCTAGCGGGGGACTCCTACGAGCAGTACTTC.

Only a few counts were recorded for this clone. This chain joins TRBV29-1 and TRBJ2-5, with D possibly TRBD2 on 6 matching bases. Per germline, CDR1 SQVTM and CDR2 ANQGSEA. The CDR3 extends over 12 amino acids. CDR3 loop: CSVPRESGTQYF. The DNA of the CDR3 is TGCAGTGTGCCCCGGGAGTCAGGGACCCAGTACTTC.

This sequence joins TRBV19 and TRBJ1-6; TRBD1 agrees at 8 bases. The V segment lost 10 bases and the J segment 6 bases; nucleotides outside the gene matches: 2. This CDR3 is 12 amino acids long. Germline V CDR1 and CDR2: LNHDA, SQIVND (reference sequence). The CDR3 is CATGQGNSPLHF. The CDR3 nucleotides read TGTGCCACCGGACAGGGTAATTCACCCCTCCACTTT.

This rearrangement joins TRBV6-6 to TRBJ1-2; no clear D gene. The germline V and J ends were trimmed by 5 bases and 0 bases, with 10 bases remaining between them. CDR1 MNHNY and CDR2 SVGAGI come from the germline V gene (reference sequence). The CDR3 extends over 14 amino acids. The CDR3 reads CASSGPQTNYGYTF. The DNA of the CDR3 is TGTGCCAGCAGTGGCCCACAGACTAACTATGGCTACACCTTC.

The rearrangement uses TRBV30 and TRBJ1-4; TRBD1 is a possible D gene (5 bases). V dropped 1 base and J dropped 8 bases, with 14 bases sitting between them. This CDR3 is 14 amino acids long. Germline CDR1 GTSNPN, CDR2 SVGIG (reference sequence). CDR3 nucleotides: TGTGCCTGGAGTGCTGACAGCCTTGGGGAAAAACTGTTTTTT. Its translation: CAWSADSLGEKLFF. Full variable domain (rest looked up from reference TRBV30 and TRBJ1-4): SQTIHQWPATLVQPVGSPLSLECTVEGTSNPNLYWYRQAAGRGLQLLFYSVGIGQISSEVPQNLSASRPQDRQFILSSKKLLLSDSGFYLCAWSADSLGEKLFFGSGTQLSVL.

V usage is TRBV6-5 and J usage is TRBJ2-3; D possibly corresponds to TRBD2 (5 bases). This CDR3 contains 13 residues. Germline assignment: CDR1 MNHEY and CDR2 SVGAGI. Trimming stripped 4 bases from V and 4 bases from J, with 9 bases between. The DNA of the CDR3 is TGTGCCAGCAGTTTGGGAGTAGCAGATACGCAGTATTTT. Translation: CASSLGVADTQYF.

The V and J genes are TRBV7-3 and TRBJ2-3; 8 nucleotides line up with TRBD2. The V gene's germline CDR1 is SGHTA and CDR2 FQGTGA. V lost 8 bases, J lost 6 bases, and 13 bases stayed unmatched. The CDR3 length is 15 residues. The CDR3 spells CASSSGGARVDTQYF. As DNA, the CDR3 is TGTGCCAGCTCCTCCGGGGGGGCTCGCGTCGATACGCAGTATTTT.

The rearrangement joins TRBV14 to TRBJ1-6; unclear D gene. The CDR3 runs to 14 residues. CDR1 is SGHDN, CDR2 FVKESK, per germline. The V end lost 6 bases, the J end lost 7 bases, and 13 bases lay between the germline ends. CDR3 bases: TGTGCCAGCAGGAATAATTACCAGAATTCACCCCTCCACTTT. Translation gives CASRNNYQNSPLHF.

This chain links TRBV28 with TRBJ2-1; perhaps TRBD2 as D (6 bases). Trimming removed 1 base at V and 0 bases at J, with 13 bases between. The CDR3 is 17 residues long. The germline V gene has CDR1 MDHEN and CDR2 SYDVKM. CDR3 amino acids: CASSLFSAGSSYNEQFF. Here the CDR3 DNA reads TGTGCCAGCAGTTTATTCTCTGCGGGGAGCTCCTACAATGAGCAGTTCTTC.

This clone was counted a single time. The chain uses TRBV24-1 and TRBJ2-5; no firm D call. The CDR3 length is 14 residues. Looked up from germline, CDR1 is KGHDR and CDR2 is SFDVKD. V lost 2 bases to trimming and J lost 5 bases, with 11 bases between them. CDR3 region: CATSDSGRSETQYF. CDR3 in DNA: TGTGCCACCAGTGATTCAGGCAGATCGGAGACCCAGTACTTC.